This paragraph covers one T cell receptor (beta chain) sequence. The data are from a study of blood T cell repertoires in COVID-19. At the level of the study: PBMCs, B-cell-depleted T cells, or T cells provided the cDNA or gDNA that made up the material.

Germline-derived CDR1 and CDR2 are MDHEN and SYDVKM. V was pared by 4 bases and J by 4 bases, with 15 bases of the junction left unmatched. The CDR3 contains 17 residues. Cohort allocation depended upon clinical history that participants reported. Original methodology: Counts of nucleated cells, estimated from reference gene primer amplification, were obtained. Profiling relied on immunoSEQ multiplex PCR, and the TCRdb table lists in-frame clones only, not all of them. V, J and clone size are taken as reported in that table, and D and trimming were inferred from the DNA itself. The table includes approximately 210,000 clones, 82% detected once.

The chain recombines TRBV28 with TRBJ1-2; TRBD1 aligns across 7 bases. Sequences were obtained from PBMCs or T cells enriched from blood (not recorded which). This receptor was obtained from a middle-aged man who had recovered from COVID-19. Written as DNA, the CDR3 is TGTGCCAGCAGTTCGATTTTAGACAGGGAACTTGGCTATGGCTACACCTTC. Translation gives CASSSILDRELGYGYTF.